The 27 T cell receptor beta chains reported below all come from one sample, sequenced in a study of CD8 T cells in Susac syndrome. Reverse transcription of roughly 0.45 to 1 ug RNA used random hexamers. Using its own MiXCR run on the immunoSEQ multiplex PCR reads, TCRdb lists one record per CDR3 protein. The table shows roughly 130,000 distinct CDR3 sequences, with approximately 94% occurring only once. Sequenced input: CD4+ T cells from PBMCs. These receptors were taken from a human donor with multiple sclerosis.

This CDR3 is CASSHGVAGSTNTGELFF. As DNA, the CDR3 is TGTGCCAGCAGCCATGGAGTAGCGGGGAGTACGAACACCGGGGAGCTGTTTTTT. The chain joins TRBV7-6 to TRBJ2-2; 8 bases are shared with TRBD2. Per the germline V gene, CDR1 is SGHVS and CDR2 is FNYEAQ. The ends lost 5 bases at V and 0 bases at J; junction bases unmatched: 11. This CDR3 has 18 amino acids.

This sequence joins TRBV20-1 and TRBJ2-7; D uncertain. The CDR3 has 13 amino acids. V was cut by 1 base and J by 0 bases, with 7 bases left in between. Germline V CDR1 and CDR2: DFQATT, SNEGSKA (reference sequence). CDR3 loop: CSARGVNSYEQYF. CDR3 nucleotides: TGCAGTGCTAGAGGCGTGAACTCCTACGAGCAGTACTTC.

The chain links TRBV20-1 to TRBJ1-5; 7 bases map to TRBD1. With V trimmed by 7 bases and J by 1 base, 10 bases remained unmatched. Germline lookup yields CDR1 DFQATT and CDR2 SNEGSKA (reference sequence). The CDR3 runs 15 residues. The CDR3: CSVEGRGRSNQPQHF. The CDR3 nucleotides are TGCAGTGTAGAAGGGAGGGGGCGAAGCAATCAGCCCCAGCATTTT.

CDR3 DNA sequence: TGTGCCAGCAGCTTAGGACTAGCGGGATCAGCTGAGCAGTTCTTC. Translating gives CASSLGLAGSAEQFF. The chain is built from TRBV11-1 and TRBJ2-1; TRBD2 matches 11 bases. With V trimmed by 1 base and J by 9 bases, 5 bases remained unmatched. Germline CDR1 is SGHAT and CDR2 is FQDESV (reference sequence). This CDR3 is built from 15 residues. The full variable domain, in which reference TRBV11-1 and TRBJ2-1 provide the parts outside the CDR3, is EAEVAQSPRYKITEKSQAVAFWCDPISGHATLYWYRQILGQGPELLVQFQDESVVDDSQLPKDRFSAERLKGVDSTLKIQPAELGDSAMYLCASSLGLAGSAEQFFGPGTRLTVL.

The chain recombines TRBV6-5 with TRBJ1-6, with TRBD1 as a possible D gene (5 bases). This CDR3 is 17 amino acids long. The V and J ends lost 0 bases and 3 bases respectively, with 12 bases between them. Germline CDR1 reads MNHEY; CDR2 reads SVGAGI. The CDR3: CASSYSLGENYNSPLHF. For the CDR3, the DNA is TGTGCCAGCAGTTACTCGTTAGGGGAGAACTATAATTCACCCCTCCACTTT.

The genes are TRBV20-1 and TRBJ2-2, with D tentatively TRBD1 (6 bases). Germline assignment: CDR1 DFQATT and CDR2 SNEGSKA (reference sequence). This CDR3 contains 14 residues. V was pared by 2 bases and J by 1 base, with 8 bases between. The CDR3 region is CSARTTGNTGELFF. The CDR3 DNA reads TGCAGTGCTAGAACGACAGGGAACACCGGGGAGCTGTTTTTT.

The chain has TRBV5-1 and TRBJ1-2; D remains unclear. The CDR3 is 13 amino acids. The germline CDR1 and CDR2 sequences are SGHRS and YFSETQ. Trimming took off 0 bases at V and 6 bases at J, with 9 bases between the two ends. For the CDR3, the DNA is TGCGCCAGCAGCTTGGCCGACCGGCATGGCTACACCTTC. Protein sequence: CASSLADRHGYTF.

The genes are TRBV30 and TRBJ2-7, with unresolved D. Germline CDR1 reads GTSNPN; CDR2 reads SVGIG (reference sequence). Trimming took off 5 bases at V and 0 bases at J, with 14 bases between the two ends. The CDR3 spans 14 residues. The CDR3 nucleotides read TGTGCCTGGGCGGACGGCAGAAGCTCCTACGAGCAGTACTTC. Translating it yields CAWADGRSSYEQYF.

As concerns this clonotype: An end of the junction differs from the germline gene, which may be a read error. J is TRBJ2-1 and V is TRBV7-8; D is unclear. The CDR3 spans 14 residues. Germline-derived CDR1 and CDR2 are SGHVS and FQNEAQ. The CDR3 here is CASSLRVPNNEQFF. The CDR3 bases are TGTGCCAGCAGCTTAAGAGTCCCTAACAACGAGCAGTTCTTC.

V is TRBV29-1 and J is TRBJ2-3; no definite D call. Per the germline V gene, CDR1 is SQVTM and CDR2 is ANQGSEA. The germline V and J ends were trimmed by 8 bases and 2 bases, with 11 bases remaining between them. The CDR3 covers 12 residues. The CDR3 region has the DNA TGCAGCACGTACTTCGTCACAGATACGCAGTATTTT. Translated, it gives CSTYFVTDTQYF.

The chain carries TRBV9 and TRBJ2-6, with TRBD1 matching over 10 bases. The CDR3 length is 18 residues. Germline V gives CDR1 SGDLS, CDR2 YYNGEE. Unmatched junction bases numbered 7, after V lost 3 bases and J lost 1 base. The CDR3 coding sequence is TGTGCCAGCAGCGACCGGGACAGGGGTGAATCTGGGGCCAACGTCCTGACTTTC. This codes for CASSDRDRGESGANVLTF.

This chain links TRBV6-2 or TRBV6-3 with TRBJ1-1; weak D call: TRBD1 (6 bases). Germline CDR1 MNHEY, CDR2 SVGEGT. This CDR3 spans 15 amino acids. The germline V and J ends were trimmed by 6 bases and 1 base, with 15 bases remaining between them. The CDR3 coding sequence is TGTGCCAGCAGCCCTCGGGGGGGGGCGAACACTGAAGCTTTCTTT. This codes for CASSPRGGANTEAFF.

V and J are TRBV3-1 and TRBJ2-3, with 7 bases fitting TRBD1. This CDR3 comprises 15 residues. Germline V lookup: CDR1 LGHDT, CDR2 YNNKEL (reference sequence). The J segment lost 0 bases and the V segment lost 5 bases, leaving 5 bases of the junction unmatched. DNA of the CDR3: TGTGCCAGCAGCTCCGGACAGGTTAGCACAGATACGCAGTATTTT. Its translation is CASSSGQVSTDTQYF.

J is TRBJ2-7 and V is TRBV20-1; 12 bases map to TRBD1. V was clipped by 6 bases and J by 4 bases; unmatched bases: 4. CDR3 length: 13 residues. Germline CDR1 DFQATT, CDR2 SNEGSKA (reference sequence). The chain's CDR3 is CSARDRGRYEQYF. Written as DNA, the CDR3 is TGCAGTGCCCGGGACAGGGGGCGTTACGAGCAGTACTTC.

The chain combines TRBV5-1 with TRBJ2-2, with 8 bases matching TRBD1. The CDR3 runs to 15 residues. The germline V gene has CDR1 SGHRS and CDR2 YFSETQ. With V trimmed by 4 bases and J by 1 base, 3 bases remained unmatched. This CDR3 reads CASSAGQVNTGELFF. DNA of the CDR3: TGCGCCAGCAGCGCGGGACAGGTGAACACCGGGGAGCTGTTTTTT.

The CDR3 sequence: CASSYRVYGYTF. The CDR3 DNA reads TGTGCCAGCAGTTACAGAGTTTATGGCTACACCTTC. The chain combines TRBV6-2 or TRBV6-3 with TRBJ1-2, with D hard to call. With 2 bases removed from V and 5 bases from J, the gap between germline ends came to 6 bases. This CDR3 contains 12 residues. Germline CDR1 is MNHEY and CDR2 is SVGEGT.

V gene TRBV27 combines with J gene TRBJ2-2, with D possibly being TRBD2 (5 bases). V lost 7 bases and J lost 4, with 22 bases in between. Germline CDR1 and CDR2: MNHEY and SMNVEV (reference sequence). CDR3 length: 17 amino acids. In DNA form, the CDR3 reads TGTGCCAGCAAAAACGGGGAGCGCCCCCTTGGCACCGGGGAGCTGTTTTTT. This translates into CASKNGERPLGTGELFF.

The chain links TRBV5-1 to TRBJ2-3, with TRBD2 matching 7 bases. From germline, CDR1 is SGHRS and CDR2 YFSETQ. The CDR3 loop spans 14 amino acids. V dropped 4 bases and J dropped 5; count of bases not matched to a gene: 7. The CDR3, as DNA: TGCGCCAGCAGCCCCGGGGTAGCGGGAGATACGCAGTATTTT. Translated: CASSPGVAGDTQYF.

This clonotype was counted a single time. The V and J genes are TRBV6-1 and TRBJ2-1; D gene uncertain. Per germline, CDR1 MNHNS and CDR2 SASEGT. This CDR3 comprises 14 residues. Trimming left V 4 bases short and J 5 bases short, with 12 bases between. CDR3 in DNA: TGTGCCAGCAGTGTCCCCCCTCTTAACAATGAGCAGTTCTTC. Translated, it gives CASSVPPLNNEQFF.

The chain has TRBV30 and TRBJ1-6, with no clear D. V shed 0 bases and J shed 5 bases, with 8 bases lying between them. The CDR3 length is 14 residues. The germline V gene encodes CDR1 GTSNPN and CDR2 SVGIG (reference sequence). DNA for the CDR3: TGTGCCTGGAGTGTACGGGGAAATAATTCACCCCTCCACTTT. Residues: CAWSVRGNNSPLHF.

In this sample, this clonotype turned up once. The V and J genes are TRBV5-1 and TRBJ2-7; 8 bases line up with TRBD1. Germline-derived CDR1 and CDR2 are SGHRS and YFSETQ. The CDR3 has 15 residues. V lost 1 base and J lost 6; bases outside the gene matches: 9. This CDR3 reads CASSLTGGGGVEQYF. In nucleotides, the CDR3 is TGCGCCAGCAGCTTGACAGGGGGAGGTGGAGTCGAGCAGTACTTC.

In DNA, the CDR3 is TGCGCCAGCAGCAGAGACCTACAGGGCAGCTCTGGAAACACCATATATTTT. Amino acids: CASSRDLQGSSGNTIYF. The chain is built from TRBV5-1 and TRBJ1-3; tentatively, D is TRBD1 (6 bases). Germline V gene sequence: CDR1 SGHRS, CDR2 YFSETQ. The CDR3 is 17 residues long. The V end lost 4 bases, the J end lost 0 bases, and 17 bases lay between the germline ends.

Only one count was recorded for this clonotype. J is TRBJ2-7 and V is TRBV6-1; D is tentatively TRBD1 or TRBD2 (6 bases each). V shed 1 base and J shed 1 base, with 8 bases lying between them. The length of the CDR3 is 14 residues. Germline-derived CDR1 and CDR2 are MNHNS and SASEGT. The CDR3 here is CASSEGGASYEQYF. The CDR3 bases are TGTGCCAGCAGTGAAGGGGGGGCATCCTACGAGCAGTACTTC.

Only one count was recorded for this clonotype. CDR3 in amino acids: CASSLPNSYEQYF. CDR3 sequence (DNA): TGTGCCAGCAGCTTGCCGAATTCCTACGAGCAGTACTTC. This chain connects TRBV5-4 to TRBJ2-7; D uncertain. CDR1 and CDR2 (germline): SGHNT, YYREEE (reference sequence). This CDR3 has 13 residues. V gave up 1 base and J gave up 1 base, with 6 bases separating them. The full variable domain, completed using reference TRBV5-4 and TRBJ2-7, is ETGVTQSPTHLIKTRGQQVTLRCSSQSGHNTVSWYQQALGQGPQFIFQYYREEENGRGNFPPRFSGLQFPNYSSELNVNALELDDSALYLCASSLPNSYEQYFGPGTRLTVT.

This chain joins TRBV15 and TRBJ1-1; perhaps TRBD1 as D (5 bases). The V gene lost 5 bases and the J gene lost 7 bases, with 11 bases spanning the gap. CDR3 length: 12 residues. From germline, CDR1 is LNHNV and CDR2 YYDKDF (reference sequence). CDR3 protein: CATSLGRGEAFF. CDR3 sequence (DNA): TGTGCCACCAGCCTAGGGAGGGGTGAAGCTTTCTTT. Combining the CDR3 with reference TRBV15 and TRBJ1-1 gives the whole variable domain DAMVIQNPRYQVTQFGKPVTLSCSQTLNHNVMYWYQQKSSQAPKLLFHYYDKDFNNEADTPDNFQSRRPNTSFCFLDIRSPGLGDTAMYLCATSLGRGEAFFGQGTRLTVV.

The CDR3 sequence: CASSAQGANTGELFF. DNA of the CDR3: TGTGCCAGCAGCGCCCAGGGGGCAAACACCGGGGAGCTGTTTTTT. J is TRBJ2-2 and V is TRBV9; 8 positions match TRBD1. Germline CDR1 is SGDLS and CDR2 is YYNGEE. V dropped 3 bases and J dropped 2; count of bases not matched to a gene: 3. The CDR3 contains 15 residues.

V usage is TRBV2 and J usage is TRBJ2-2; possibly TRBD2 for D (5 bases). V was shortened by 8 bases and J by 0 bases, with 7 bases between the two germline ends. The germline V gene encodes CDR1 SNHLY and CDR2 FYNNEI. CDR3 length equals 13 residues. CDR3 sequence (DNA): TGTGCCAGCTGGCGGGCGAACACCGGGGAGCTGTTTTTT. It specifies CASWRANTGELFF.